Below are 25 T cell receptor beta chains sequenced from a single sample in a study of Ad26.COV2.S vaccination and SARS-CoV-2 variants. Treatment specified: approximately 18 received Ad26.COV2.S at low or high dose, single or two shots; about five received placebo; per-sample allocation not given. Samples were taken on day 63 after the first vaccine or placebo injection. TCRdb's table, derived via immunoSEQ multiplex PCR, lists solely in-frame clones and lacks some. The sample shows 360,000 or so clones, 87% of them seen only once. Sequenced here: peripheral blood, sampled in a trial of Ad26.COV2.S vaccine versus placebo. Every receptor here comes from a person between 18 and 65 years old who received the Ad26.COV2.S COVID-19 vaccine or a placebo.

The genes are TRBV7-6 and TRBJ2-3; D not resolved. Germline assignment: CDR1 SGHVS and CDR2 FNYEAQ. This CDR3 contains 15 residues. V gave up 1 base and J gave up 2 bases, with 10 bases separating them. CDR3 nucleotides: TGTGCCAGCAGCTTAGTGGGTGGGATCACAGATACGCAGTATTTT. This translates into CASSLVGGITDTQYF.

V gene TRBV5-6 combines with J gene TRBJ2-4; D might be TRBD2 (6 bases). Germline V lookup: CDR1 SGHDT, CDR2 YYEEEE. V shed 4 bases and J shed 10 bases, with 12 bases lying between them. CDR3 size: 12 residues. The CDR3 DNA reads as TGTGCCAGCAGCCCCGCGGAGGGGATTCAGTACTTC. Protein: CASSPAEGIQYF.

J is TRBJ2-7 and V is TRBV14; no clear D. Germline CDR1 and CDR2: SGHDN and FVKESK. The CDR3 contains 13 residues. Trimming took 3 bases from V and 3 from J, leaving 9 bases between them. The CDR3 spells CASSHARRYEQYF. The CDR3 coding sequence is TGTGCCAGCAGCCACGCCAGGCGCTACGAGCAGTACTTC.

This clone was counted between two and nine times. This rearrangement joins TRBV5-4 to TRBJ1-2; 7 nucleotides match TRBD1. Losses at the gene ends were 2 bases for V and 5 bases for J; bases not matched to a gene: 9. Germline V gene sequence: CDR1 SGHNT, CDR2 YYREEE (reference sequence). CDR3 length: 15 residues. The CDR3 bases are TGTGCCAGCAGCTTTACCAAGACAGGGCCTTATGGCTACACCTTC. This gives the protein CASSFTKTGPYGYTF.

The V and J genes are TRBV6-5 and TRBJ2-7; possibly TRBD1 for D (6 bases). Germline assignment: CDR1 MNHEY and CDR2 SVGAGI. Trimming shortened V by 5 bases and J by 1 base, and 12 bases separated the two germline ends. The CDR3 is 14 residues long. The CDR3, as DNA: TGTGCCAGCAGTCCCGACAGGCTGTCCTACGAGCAGTACTTC. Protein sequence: CASSPDRLSYEQYF.

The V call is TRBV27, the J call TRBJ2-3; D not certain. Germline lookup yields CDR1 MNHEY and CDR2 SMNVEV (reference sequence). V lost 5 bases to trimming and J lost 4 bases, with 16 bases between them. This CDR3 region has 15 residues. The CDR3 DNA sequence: TGTGCCAGCAGTACCCGGAGTGCCGGACCAGATACGCAGTATTTT. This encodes CASSTRSAGPDTQYF.

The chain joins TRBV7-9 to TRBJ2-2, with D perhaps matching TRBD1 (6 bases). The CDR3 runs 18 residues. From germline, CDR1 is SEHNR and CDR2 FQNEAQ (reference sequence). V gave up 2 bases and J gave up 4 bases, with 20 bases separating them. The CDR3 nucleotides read TGTGCCAGCAGCTTAAGCCCGAGGACAGAGTCGGGCACCGGGGAGCTGTTTTTT. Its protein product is CASSLSPRTESGTGELFF.

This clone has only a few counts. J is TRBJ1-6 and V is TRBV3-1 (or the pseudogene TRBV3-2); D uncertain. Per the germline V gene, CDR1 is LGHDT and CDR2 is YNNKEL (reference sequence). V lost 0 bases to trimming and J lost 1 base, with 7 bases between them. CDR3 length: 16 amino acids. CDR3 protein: CASSQDLWSYNSPLHF. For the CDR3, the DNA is TGTGCCAGCAGCCAAGATTTGTGGTCCTATAATTCACCCCTCCACTTT.

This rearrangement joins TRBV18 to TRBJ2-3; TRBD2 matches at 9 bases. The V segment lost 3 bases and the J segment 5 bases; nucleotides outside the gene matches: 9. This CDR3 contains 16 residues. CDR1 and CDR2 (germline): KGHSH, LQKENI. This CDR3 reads CASSPPGGGAGDTQYF. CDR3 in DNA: TGTGCCAGCTCACCCCCCGGCGGGGGGGCCGGAGATACGCAGTATTTT.

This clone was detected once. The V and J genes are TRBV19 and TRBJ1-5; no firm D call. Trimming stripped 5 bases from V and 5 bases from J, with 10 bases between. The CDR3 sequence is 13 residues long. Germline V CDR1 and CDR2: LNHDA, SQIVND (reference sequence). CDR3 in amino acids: CASSLRADQPQHF. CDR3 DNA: TGTGCCAGTAGTTTGAGGGCCGATCAGCCCCAGCATTTT.

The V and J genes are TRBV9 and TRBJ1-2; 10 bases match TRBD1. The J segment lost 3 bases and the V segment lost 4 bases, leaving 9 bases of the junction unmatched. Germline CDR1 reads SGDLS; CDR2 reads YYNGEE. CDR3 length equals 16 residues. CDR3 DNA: TGTGCCAGCAGCCCTAAGGCCGGGACAGGGGACTATGGCTACACCTTC. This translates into CASSPKAGTGDYGYTF.

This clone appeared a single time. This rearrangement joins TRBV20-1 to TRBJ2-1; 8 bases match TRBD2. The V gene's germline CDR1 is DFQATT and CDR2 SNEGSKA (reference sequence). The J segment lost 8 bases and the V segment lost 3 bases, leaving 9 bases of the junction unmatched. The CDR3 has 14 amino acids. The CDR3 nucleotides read TGCAGTGCTAGTTTCTTAGCGGGGATGGATGAGCAGTTCTTC. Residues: CSASFLAGMDEQFF.

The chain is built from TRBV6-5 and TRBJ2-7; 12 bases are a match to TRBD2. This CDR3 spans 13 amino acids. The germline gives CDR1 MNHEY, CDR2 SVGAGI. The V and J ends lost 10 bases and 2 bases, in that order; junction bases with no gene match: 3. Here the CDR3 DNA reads TGTGCCACCGGACTAGCGGGAACCTACGAGCAGTACTTC. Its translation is CATGLAGTYEQYF.

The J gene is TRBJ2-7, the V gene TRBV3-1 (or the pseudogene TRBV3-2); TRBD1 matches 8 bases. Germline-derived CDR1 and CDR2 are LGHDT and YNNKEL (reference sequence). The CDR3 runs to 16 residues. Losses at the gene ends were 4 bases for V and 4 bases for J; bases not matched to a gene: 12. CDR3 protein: CASSPYITGTGYEQYF. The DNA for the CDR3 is TGTGCCAGCAGCCCGTACATCACCGGGACAGGTTACGAGCAGTACTTC.

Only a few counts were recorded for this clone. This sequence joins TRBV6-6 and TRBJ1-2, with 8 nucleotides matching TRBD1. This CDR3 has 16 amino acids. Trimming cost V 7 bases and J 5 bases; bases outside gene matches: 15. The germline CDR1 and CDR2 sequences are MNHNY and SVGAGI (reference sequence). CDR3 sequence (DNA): TGTGCCAGCAAAGAGACCAGGGACAGGTCCATATATGGCTACACCTTC. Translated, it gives CASKETRDRSIYGYTF.

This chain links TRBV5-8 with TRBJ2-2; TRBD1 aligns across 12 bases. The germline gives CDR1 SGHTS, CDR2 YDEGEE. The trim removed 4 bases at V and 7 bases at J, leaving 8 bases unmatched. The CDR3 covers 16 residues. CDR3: CASSTSGTGGLGELFF. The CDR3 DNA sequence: TGTGCCAGCAGCACGTCCGGGACAGGGGGCCTCGGGGAGCTGTTTTTT.

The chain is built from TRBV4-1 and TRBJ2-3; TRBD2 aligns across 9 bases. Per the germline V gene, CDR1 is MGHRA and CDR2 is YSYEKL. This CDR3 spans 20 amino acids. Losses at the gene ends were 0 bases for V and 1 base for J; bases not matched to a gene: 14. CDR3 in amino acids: CASSQEGQAGLAGRTDTQYF. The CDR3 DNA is TGCGCCAGCAGCCAAGAGGGTCAGGCGGGGCTAGCGGGGCGCACAGATACGCAGTATTTT.

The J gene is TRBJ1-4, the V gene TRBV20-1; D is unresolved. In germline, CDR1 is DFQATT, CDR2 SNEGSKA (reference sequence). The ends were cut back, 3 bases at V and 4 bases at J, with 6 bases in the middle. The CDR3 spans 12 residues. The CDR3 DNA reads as TGCAGTGCTAGTGTCCGTAATGAAAAACTGTTTTTT. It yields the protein CSASVRNEKLFF.

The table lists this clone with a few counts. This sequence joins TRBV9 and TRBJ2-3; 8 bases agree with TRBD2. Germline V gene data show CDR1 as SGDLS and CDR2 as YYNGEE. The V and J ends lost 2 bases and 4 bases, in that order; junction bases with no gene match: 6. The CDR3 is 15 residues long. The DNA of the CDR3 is TGTGCCAGCAGCGTCAGCGGGGGCGCCGCAGATACGCAGTATTTT. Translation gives CASSVSGGAADTQYF.

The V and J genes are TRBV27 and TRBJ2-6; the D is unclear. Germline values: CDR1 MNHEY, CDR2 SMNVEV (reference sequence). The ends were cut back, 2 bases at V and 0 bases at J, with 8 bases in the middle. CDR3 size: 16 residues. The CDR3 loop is CASSLTQVSGANVLTF. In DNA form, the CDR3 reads TGTGCCAGCAGTTTAACCCAGGTCTCTGGGGCCAACGTCCTGACTTTC.

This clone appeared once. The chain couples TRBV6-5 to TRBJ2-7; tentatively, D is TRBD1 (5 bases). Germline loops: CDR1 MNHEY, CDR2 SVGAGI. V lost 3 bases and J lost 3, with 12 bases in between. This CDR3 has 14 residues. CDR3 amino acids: CASSYRARDYEQYF. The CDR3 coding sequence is TGTGCCAGCAGTTATCGTGCCAGGGACTACGAGCAGTACTTC.

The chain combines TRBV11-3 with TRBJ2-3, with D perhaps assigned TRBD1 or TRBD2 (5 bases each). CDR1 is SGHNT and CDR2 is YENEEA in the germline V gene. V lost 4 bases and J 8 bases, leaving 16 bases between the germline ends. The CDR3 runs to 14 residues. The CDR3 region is CASSSGIGGGTQYF. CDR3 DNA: TGTGCCAGCAGCTCCGGTATCGGTGGGGGTACGCAGTATTTT.

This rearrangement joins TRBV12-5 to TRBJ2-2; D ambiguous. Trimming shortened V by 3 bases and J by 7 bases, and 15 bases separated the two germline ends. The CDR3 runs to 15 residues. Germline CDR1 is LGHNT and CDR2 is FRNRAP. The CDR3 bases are TGTGCTAGTGGTTTACAGAGTATTACAAACGGGGAGCTGTTTTTT. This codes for CASGLQSITNGELFF.

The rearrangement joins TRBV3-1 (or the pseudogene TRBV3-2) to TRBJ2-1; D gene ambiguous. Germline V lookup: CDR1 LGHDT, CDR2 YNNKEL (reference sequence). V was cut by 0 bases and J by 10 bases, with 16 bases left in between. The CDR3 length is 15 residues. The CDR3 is CASSQEPLAAREQFF. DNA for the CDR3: TGTGCCAGCAGCCAAGAACCCCTCGCGGCAAGGGAGCAGTTCTTC.

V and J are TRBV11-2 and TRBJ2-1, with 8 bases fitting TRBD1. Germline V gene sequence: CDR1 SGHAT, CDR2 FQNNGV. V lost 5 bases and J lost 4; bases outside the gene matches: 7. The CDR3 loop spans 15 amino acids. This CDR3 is CASSRRQGLYNEQFF. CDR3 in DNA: TGTGCCAGCAGCCGAAGACAGGGGTTGTACAATGAGCAGTTCTTC.